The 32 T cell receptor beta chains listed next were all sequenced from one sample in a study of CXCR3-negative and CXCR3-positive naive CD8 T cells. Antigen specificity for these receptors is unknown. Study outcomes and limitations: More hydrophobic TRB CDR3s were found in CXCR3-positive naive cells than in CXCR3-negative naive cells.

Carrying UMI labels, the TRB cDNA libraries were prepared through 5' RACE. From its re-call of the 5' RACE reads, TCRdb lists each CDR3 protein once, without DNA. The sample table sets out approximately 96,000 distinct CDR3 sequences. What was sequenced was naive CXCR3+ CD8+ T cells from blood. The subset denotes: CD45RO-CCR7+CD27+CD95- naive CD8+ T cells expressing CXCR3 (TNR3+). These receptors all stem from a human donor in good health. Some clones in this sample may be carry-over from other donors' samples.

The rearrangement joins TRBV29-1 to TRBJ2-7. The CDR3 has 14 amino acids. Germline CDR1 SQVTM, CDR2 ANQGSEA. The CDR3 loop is CSVGRQELLYEQYF.

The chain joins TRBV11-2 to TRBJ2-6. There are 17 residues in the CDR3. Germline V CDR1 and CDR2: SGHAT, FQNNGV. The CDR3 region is CASSLDPEGAGANVLTF.

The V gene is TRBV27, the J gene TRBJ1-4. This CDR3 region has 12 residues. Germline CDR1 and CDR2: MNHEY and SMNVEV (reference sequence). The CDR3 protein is CASSLGYEKLFF.

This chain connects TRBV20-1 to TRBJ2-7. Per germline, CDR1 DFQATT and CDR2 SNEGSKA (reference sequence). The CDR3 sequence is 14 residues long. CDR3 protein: CSARDHRSSYEQYF.

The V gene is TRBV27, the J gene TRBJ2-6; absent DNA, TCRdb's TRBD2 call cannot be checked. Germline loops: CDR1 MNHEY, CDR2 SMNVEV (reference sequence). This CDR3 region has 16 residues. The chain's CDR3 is CASSLDGPTGANVLTF. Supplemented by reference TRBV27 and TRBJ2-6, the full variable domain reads EAQVTQNPRYLITVTGKKLTVTCSQNMNHEYMSWYRQDPGLGLRQIYYSMNVEVTDKGDVPEGYKVSRKEKRNFPLILESPSPNQTSLYFCASSLDGPTGANVLTFGAGSRLTVL.

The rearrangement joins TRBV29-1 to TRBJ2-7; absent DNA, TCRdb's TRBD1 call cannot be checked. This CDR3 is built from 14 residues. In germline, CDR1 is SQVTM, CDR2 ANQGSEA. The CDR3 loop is CSVEDLRGAGEQYF.

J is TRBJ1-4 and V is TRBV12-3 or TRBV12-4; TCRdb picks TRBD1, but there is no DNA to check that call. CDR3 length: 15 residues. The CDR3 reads CASSKQGFINEKLFF.

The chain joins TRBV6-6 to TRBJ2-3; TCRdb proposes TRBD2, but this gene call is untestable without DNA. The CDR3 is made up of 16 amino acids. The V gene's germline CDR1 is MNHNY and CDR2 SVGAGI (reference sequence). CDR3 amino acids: CASGLFRDFATNTQYF.

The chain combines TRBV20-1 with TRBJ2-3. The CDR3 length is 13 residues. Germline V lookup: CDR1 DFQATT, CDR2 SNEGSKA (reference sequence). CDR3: CSARKPSTDTQYF.

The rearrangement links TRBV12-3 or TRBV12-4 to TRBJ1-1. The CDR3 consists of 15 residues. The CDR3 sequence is CASSSRPTFATEAFF.

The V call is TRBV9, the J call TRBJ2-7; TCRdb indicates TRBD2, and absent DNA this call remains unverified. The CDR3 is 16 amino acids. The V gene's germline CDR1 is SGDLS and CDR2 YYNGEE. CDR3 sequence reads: CASSTQRDSNTYEQYF.

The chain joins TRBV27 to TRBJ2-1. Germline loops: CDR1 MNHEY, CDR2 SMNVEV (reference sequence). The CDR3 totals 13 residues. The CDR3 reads CASSPRTYNEQFF.

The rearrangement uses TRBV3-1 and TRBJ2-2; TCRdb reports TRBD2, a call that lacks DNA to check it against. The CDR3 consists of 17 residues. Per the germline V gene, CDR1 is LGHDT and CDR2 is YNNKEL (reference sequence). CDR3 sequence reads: CASSQEGLAGITGELFF.

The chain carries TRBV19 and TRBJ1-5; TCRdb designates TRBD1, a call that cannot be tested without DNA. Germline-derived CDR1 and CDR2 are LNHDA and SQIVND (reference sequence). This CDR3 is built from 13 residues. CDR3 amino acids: CAINPGQGQPQHF.

CDR3 protein: CASSLVARTNTGELFF. The rearrangement uses TRBV7-9 and TRBJ2-2. The germline V gene has CDR1 SEHNR and CDR2 FQNEAQ (reference sequence). CDR3 length: 16 residues.

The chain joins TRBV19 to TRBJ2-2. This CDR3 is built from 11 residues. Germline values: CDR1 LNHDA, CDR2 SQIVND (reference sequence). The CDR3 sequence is CASSYTGELFF.

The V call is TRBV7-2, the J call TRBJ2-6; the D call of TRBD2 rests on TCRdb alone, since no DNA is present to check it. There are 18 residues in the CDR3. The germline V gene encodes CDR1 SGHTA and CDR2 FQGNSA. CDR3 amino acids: CASSNRLGRFVGANVLTF.

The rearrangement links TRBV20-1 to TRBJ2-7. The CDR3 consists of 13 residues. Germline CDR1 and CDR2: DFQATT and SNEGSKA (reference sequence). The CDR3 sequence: CSANEDRSYEQYF.

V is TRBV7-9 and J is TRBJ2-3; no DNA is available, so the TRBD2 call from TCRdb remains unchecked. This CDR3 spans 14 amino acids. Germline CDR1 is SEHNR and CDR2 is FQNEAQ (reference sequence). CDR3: CASSLGPSSRPQYF.

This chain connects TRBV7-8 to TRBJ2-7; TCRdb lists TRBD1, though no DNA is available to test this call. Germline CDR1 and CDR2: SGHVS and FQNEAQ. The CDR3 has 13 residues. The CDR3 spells CASRSGQTYEQYF.

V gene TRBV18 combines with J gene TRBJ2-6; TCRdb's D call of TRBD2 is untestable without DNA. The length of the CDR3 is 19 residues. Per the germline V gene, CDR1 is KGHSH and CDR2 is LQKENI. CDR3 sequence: CASSPVTPTVGSGANVLTF.

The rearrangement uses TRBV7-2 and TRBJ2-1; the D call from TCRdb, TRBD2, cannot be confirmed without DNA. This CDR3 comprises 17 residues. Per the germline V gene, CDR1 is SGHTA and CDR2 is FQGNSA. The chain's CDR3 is CASSPSTRLDFRHEQFF.

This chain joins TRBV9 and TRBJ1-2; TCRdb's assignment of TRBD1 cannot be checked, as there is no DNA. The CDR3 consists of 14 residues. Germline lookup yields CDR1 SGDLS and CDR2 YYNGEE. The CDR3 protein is CASSGGGPGHGYTF.

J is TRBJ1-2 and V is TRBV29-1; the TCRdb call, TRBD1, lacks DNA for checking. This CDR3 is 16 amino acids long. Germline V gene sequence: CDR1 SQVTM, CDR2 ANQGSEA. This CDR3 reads CSVELTTRDLPYGYTF.

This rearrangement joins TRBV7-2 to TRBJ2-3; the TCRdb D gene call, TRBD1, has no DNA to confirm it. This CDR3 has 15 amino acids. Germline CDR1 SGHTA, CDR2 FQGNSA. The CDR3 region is CASSRGQEPQDTQYF.

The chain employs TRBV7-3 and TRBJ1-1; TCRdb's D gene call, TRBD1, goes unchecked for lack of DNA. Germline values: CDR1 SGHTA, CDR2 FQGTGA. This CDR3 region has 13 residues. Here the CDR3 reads CATRGQGFIEAFF.

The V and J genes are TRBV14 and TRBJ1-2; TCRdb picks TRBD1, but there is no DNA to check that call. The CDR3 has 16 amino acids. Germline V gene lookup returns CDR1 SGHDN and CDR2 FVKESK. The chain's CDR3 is CASSQHTGTANYGYTF.

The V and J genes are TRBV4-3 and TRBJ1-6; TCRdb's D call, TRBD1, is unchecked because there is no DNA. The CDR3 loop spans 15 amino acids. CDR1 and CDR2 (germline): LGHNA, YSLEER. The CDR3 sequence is CASSQATGGNSPLHF.

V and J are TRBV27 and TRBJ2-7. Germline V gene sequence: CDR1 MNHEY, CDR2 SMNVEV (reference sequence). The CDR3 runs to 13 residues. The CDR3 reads CASRYGWNNEQYF.

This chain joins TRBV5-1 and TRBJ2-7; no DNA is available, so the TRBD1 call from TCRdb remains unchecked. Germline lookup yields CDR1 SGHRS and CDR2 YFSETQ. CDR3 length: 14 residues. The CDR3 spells CASSPGTALHEQYF.

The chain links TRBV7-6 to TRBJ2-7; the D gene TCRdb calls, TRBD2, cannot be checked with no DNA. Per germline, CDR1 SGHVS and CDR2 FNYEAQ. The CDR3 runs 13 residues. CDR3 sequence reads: CASSLESGGEQYF.

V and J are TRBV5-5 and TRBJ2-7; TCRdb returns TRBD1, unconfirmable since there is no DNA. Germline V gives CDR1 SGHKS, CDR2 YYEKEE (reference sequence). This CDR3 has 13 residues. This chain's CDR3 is CASSWTDFGEQYF.